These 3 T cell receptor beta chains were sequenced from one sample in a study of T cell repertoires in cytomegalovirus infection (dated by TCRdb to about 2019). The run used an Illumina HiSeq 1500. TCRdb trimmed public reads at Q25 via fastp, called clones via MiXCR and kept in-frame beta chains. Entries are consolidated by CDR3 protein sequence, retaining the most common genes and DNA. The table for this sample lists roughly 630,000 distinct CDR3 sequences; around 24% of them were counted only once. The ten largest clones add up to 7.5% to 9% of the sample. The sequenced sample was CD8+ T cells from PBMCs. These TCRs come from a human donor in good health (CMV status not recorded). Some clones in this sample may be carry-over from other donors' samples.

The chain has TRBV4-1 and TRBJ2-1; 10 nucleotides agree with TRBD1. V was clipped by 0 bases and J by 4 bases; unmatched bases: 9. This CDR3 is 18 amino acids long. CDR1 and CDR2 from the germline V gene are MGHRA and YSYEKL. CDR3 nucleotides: TGCGCCAGCAGCCAAGATCAACTCCGGGACAGGGGATACAATGAGCAGTTCTTC. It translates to CASSQDQLRDRGYNEQFF.

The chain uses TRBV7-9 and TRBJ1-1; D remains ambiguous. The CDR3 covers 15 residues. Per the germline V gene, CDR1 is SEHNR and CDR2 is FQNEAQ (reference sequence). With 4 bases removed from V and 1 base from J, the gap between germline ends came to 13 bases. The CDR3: CASSSRTDGNTEAFF. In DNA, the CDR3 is TGTGCCAGCAGCTCGCGAACGGACGGGAACACTGAAGCTTTCTTT.

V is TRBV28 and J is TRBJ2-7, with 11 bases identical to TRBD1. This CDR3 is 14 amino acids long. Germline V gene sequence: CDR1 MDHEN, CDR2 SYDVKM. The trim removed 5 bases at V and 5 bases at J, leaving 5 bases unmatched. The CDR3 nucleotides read TGTGCCAGCAGTCCGAGGACAGGGGGCCACGAGCAGTACGTC. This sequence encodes CASSPRTGGHEQYV.